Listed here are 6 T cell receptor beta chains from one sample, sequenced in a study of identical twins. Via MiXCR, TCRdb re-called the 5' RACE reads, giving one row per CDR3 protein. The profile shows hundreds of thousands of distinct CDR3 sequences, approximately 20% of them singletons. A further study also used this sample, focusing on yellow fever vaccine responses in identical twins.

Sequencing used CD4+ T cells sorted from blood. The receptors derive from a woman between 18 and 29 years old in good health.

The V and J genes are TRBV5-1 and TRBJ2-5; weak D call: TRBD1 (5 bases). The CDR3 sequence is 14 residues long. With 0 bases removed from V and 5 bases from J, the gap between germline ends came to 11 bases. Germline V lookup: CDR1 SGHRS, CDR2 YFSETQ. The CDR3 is CASSLGQSWETQYF. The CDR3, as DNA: TGCGCCAGCAGCTTGGGACAGAGCTGGGAGACCCAGTACTTC.

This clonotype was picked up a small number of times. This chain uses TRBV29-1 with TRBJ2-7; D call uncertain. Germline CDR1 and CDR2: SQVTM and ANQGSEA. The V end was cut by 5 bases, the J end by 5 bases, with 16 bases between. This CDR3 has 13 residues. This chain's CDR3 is CSVRPRLGDEQYF. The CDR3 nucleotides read TGCAGCGTTCGCCCCCGCCTTGGGGACGAGCAGTACTTC.

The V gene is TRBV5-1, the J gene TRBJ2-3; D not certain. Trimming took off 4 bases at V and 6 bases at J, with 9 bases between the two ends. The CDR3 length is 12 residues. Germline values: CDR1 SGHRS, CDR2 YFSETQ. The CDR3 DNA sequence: TGCGCCAGCAGCCAGACCTTGGATACGCAGTATTTT. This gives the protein CASSQTLDTQYF.

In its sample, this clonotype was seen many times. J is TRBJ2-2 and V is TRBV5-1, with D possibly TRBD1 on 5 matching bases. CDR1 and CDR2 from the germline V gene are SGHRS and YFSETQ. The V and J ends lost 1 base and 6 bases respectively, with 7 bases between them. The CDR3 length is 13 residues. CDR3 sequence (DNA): TGCGCCAGCAGCTTGACAGGTTCCGGGGAGCTGTTTTTT. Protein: CASSLTGSGELFF.

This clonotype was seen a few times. This chain's CDR3 is CAISVGFLGTDTQYF. In DNA form, the CDR3 reads TGTGCCATCAGTGTTGGCTTTTTGGGCACAGATACGCAGTATTTT. The rearrangement uses TRBV10-3 and TRBJ2-3; D remains unclear. The germline V gene has CDR1 ENHRY and CDR2 SYGVKD. Trimming cost V 4 bases and J 1 base, with 12 bases left between them. The CDR3 is made up of 15 amino acids.

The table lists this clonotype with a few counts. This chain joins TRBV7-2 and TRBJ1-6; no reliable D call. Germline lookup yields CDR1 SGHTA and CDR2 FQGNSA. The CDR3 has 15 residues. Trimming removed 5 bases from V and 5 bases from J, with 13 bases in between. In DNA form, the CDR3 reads TGTGCCAGCAGCCCGAGAGTCTCTGATAATTCACCCCTCCACTTT. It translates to CASSPRVSDNSPLHF.